The next 13 T cell receptor beta chains were all read from a single sample in a study of cytomegalovirus exposure and HLA in healthy donors. Researchers ran the PCR with 60 Vbeta and 13 Jbeta primers. This table comes from immunoSEQ multiplex PCR, and its TCRdb copy is limited to in-frame clones, with some not included. The sample records approximately 140,000 clones, 73% being singletons. Sequenced: PBMCs. The receptors derive from a human donor in good health.

This clone was observed once. No conserved phenylalanine or tryptophan ends this CDR3, so it is likely a read error. The rearrangement uses TRBV7-8 and TRBJ2-7; 9 bases match TRBD2. Per the germline V gene, CDR1 is SGHVS and CDR2 is FQNEAQ. V gave up 2 bases and J gave up 3 bases; unmatched junction bases: 5. CDR3 length equals 15 residues. CDR3 protein: CASSLLAGANYEQYY. CDR3 nucleotides: TGTGCCAGCAGCTTATTAGCGGGGGCCAACTACGAGCAGTACTAC.

The chain uses TRBV15 and TRBJ1-4; D gene unclear. The CDR3 consists of 16 residues. With 0 bases removed from V and 4 bases from J, the gap between germline ends came to 12 bases. CDR1 is LNHNV and CDR2 is YYDKDF in the germline V gene (reference sequence). In nucleotides, the CDR3 is TGTGCCACCAGCAGAGATGTGAGGAGGAGTAATGAAAAACTGTTTTTT. Translation: CATSRDVRRSNEKLFF.

This clone was seen a few times. The chain carries TRBV29-1 and TRBJ1-1; tentatively, D is TRBD1 (5 bases). V dropped 8 bases and J dropped 3 bases, with 16 bases sitting between them. The V gene's germline CDR1 is SQVTM and CDR2 ANQGSEA. The CDR3 has 13 residues. CDR3 sequence (DNA): TGCAGCAGTCGTACGGGAGGGGACACTGAAGCTTTCTTT. Protein: CSSRTGGDTEAFF.

V and J are TRBV9 and TRBJ2-3, with D perhaps TRBD2 (6 bases). This CDR3 region has 16 residues. V was cut by 0 bases and J by 5 bases, with 16 bases left in between. Germline V gene data show CDR1 as SGDLS and CDR2 as YYNGEE. CDR3 region: CASSVEEGSRRDTQYF. The CDR3 DNA follows: TGTGCCAGCAGCGTAGAGGAGGGAAGTCGCAGAGATACGCAGTATTTT.

The genes are TRBV27 and TRBJ2-7; TRBD1 matches at 8 bases. The CDR3 is made up of 16 amino acids. Germline V gives CDR1 MNHEY, CDR2 SMNVEV (reference sequence). V dropped 6 bases and J dropped 0; count of bases not matched to a gene: 10. CDR3 nucleotides: TGTGCCAGCAGGGATCTGGACAGGGATTACTCCTACGAGCAGTACTTC. Amino acid sequence: CASRDLDRDYSYEQYF.

The V gene is TRBV19, the J gene TRBJ2-5; D remains unclear. Germline lookup yields CDR1 LNHDA and CDR2 SQIVND (reference sequence). CDR3 length: 17 amino acids. The ends were cut back, 3 bases at V and 2 bases at J, with 19 bases in the middle. The CDR3 region is CASSIGQSILSQETQYF. CDR3 nucleotides: TGTGCCAGTAGTATCGGTCAGTCTATACTATCTCAAGAGACCCAGTACTTC.

Note on this clone: Mismatch with germline at one junction end may stem from a read error. The gene calls are TRBV7-7 and TRBJ2-7; D could derive from TRBD1 or TRBD2 (5 bases each). The CDR3 loop spans 13 amino acids. Per germline, CDR1 SSHAT and CDR2 FNYEAQ (reference sequence). CDR3 region: CASSLAYGQEQYF. The CDR3 bases are TGTGCTAGCAGCTTAGCGTACGGACAAGAGCAGTACTTC. Looking up the rest from reference TRBV7-7 and TRBJ2-7 gives the full variable domain: GAGVSQSPRYKVTKRGQDVTLRCDPISSHATLYWYQQALGQGPEFLTYFNYEAQPDKSGLPSDRFSAERPEGSISTLTIQRTEQRDSAMYRCASSLAYGQEQYFGPGTRLTVT.

On this clone: Other DNA sequences in the sample encode the same CDR3. The V call is TRBV30, the J call TRBJ2-7; 15 nucleotides agree with TRBD2. Losses at the gene ends were 2 bases for V and 6 bases for J; bases not matched to a gene: 2. CDR1 and CDR2 (germline): GTSNPN, SVGIG (reference sequence). This CDR3 is 14 amino acids long. The CDR3: CAWSPGLAGGEQYF. The CDR3 nucleotides are TGTGCCTGGAGTCCGGGACTAGCGGGAGGCGAGCAGTACTTC.

The rearrangement joins TRBV27 to TRBJ2-1, with 9 bases fitting TRBD2. This CDR3 is 19 amino acids long. V gave up 3 bases and J gave up 5 bases; unmatched junction bases: 17. Per germline, CDR1 MNHEY and CDR2 SMNVEV (reference sequence). CDR3 in amino acids: CASSFFPKRLAGVNNEQFF. CDR3 nucleotides: TGTGCCAGCAGTTTTTTCCCTAAAAGGTTAGCGGGGGTGAACAATGAGCAGTTCTTC.

This rearrangement joins TRBV19 to TRBJ2-1, with TRBD2 matching 8 bases. In germline, CDR1 is LNHDA, CDR2 SQIVND (reference sequence). This CDR3 spans 15 amino acids. V lost 4 bases, J lost 4 bases, and 6 bases stayed unmatched. The DNA for the CDR3 is TGTGCCAGTAGTACCATAGCGGGATCGTACAATGAGCAGTTCTTC. Encoded protein: CASSTIAGSYNEQFF.

A few counts support this clone. J is TRBJ2-3 and V is TRBV30; 8 bases line up with TRBD2. The V gene end was trimmed by 3 bases and the J gene end by 8 bases; junction bases not matched to a gene: 7. The V gene's germline CDR1 is GTSNPN and CDR2 SVGIG (reference sequence). The CDR3 totals 13 residues. The chain's CDR3 is CAWRASGLGTQYF. CDR3 nucleotide sequence: TGTGCCTGGAGGGCTAGCGGGCTCGGTACGCAGTATTTT.

This clone has only a few counts. This rearrangement joins TRBV11-3 to TRBJ2-7, with 7 nucleotides matching TRBD2. This CDR3 has 16 amino acids. V lost 0 bases to trimming and J lost 6 bases; unmatched junction nucleotides: 11. Germline values: CDR1 SGHNT, CDR2 YENEEA. DNA for the CDR3: TGTGCCAGCAGCTTAGAAGCCGGGGGGTCCGCGGGCGAGCAGTACTTC. Translated: CASSLEAGGSAGEQYF.

This rearrangement joins TRBV4-2 to TRBJ1-2, with 7 bases that match TRBD1. V gave up 0 bases and J gave up 0 bases; unmatched junction bases: 4. The length of the CDR3 is 16 residues. CDR1 is LGHNA, CDR2 YNFKEQ, per germline. The CDR3: CASSQEDRRANYGYTF. Here the CDR3 DNA reads TGTGCCAGCAGCCAAGAGGACAGGCGAGCTAACTATGGCTACACCTTC.